This T cell receptor (beta chain) was sequenced during a study of shared clonotypes between healthy human individuals. Profiled with immunoSEQ multiplex PCR; TCRdb holds only in-frame clones, not every one. The profile shows roughly 760,000 clones, approximately 79% of them singletons. Only one count was recorded for this clone. Free of recent acute infections or vaccinations, the donors were healthy HIV-negative adults. Into CD45RA+ naive and CD45RA-negative memory subsets, the CD4+ cells were split. This CDR3 has 14 residues. Germline V gene lookup returns CDR1 MNHNS and CDR2 SASEGT. Trimming took 6 bases from V and 8 from J; bases not matched to a gene: 9.

The chain is built from TRBV6-1 and TRBJ1-2; the match to TRBD1 covers 10 bases. What was sequenced was memory CD4+ T cells sorted from blood. As for subset: CD45RA-negative fraction. This TCR derives from a woman in her 30s in good health. The CDR3 here is CASRWGTGAFGYTF. The CDR3 coding sequence is TGTGCCAGCAGGTGGGGGACAGGGGCGTTCGGCTACACCTTC.